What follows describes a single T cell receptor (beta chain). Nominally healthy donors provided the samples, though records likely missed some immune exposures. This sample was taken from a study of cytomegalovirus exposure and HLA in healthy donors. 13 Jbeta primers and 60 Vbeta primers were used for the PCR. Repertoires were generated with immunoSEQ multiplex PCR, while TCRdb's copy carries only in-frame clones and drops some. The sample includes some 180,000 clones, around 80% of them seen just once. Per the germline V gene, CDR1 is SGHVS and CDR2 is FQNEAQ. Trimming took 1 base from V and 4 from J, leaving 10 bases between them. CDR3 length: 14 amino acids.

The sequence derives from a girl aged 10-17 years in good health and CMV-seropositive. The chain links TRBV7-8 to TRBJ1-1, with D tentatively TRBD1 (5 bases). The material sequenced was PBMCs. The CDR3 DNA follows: TGTGCCAGCAGCTTAGAGTGGGGGGGCACTGAAGCTTTCTTT. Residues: CASSLEWGGTEAFF.